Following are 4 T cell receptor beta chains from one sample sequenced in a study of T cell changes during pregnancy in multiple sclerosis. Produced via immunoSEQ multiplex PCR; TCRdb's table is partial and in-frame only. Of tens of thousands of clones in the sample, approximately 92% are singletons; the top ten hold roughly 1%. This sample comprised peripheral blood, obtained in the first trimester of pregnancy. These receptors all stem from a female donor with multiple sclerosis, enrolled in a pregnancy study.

The chain's CDR3 is CASSQEHITAGGPFYEQYF. The CDR3 DNA reads as TGTGCCAGCAGCCAAGAACATATAACCGCGGGGGGCCCCTTCTACGAGCAGTACTTC. This chain joins TRBV14 and TRBJ2-7, with 8 positions matching TRBD2. The CDR3 is made up of 19 amino acids. Per the germline V gene, CDR1 is SGHDN and CDR2 is FVKESK. V lost 0 bases to trimming and J lost 3 bases; unmatched junction nucleotides: 16.

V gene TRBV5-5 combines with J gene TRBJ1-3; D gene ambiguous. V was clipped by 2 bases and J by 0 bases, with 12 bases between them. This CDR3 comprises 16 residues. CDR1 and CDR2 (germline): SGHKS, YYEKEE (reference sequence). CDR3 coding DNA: TGTGCCAGCAGCTTTGGGCAGGATAGCTCTGGAAACACCATATATTTT. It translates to CASSFGQDSSGNTIYF.

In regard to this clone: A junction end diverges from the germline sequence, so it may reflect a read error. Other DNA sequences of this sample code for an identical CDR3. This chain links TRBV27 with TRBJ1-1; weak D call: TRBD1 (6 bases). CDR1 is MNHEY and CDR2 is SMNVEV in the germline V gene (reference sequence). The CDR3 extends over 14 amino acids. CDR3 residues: CASSLVGAIGEAFF. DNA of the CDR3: TGTGCCAGCAGTCTGGTGGGGGCCATAGGTGAAGCTTTTTTT.

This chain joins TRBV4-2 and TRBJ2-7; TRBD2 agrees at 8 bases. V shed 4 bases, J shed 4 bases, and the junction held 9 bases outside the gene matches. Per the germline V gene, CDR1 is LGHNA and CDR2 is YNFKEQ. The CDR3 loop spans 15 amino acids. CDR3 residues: CASSPAGRAGYEQYF. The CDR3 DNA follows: TGTGCCAGCAGCCCCGCCGGGAGGGCCGGTTACGAGCAGTACTTC.